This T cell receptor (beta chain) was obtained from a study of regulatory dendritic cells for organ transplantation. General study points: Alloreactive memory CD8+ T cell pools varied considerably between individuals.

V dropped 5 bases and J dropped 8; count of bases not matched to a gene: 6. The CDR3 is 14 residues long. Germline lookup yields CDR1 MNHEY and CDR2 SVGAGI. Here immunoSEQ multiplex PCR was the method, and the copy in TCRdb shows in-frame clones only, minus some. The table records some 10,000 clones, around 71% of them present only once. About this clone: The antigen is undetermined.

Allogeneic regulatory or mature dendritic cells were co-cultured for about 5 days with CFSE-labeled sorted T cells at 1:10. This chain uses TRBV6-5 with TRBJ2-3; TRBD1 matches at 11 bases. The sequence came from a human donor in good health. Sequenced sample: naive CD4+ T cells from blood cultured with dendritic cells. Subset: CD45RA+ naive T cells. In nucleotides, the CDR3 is TGTGCCAGCAGTGACGGGACAGGGGGTTTTACGCAGTATTTT. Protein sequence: CASSDGTGGFTQYF.